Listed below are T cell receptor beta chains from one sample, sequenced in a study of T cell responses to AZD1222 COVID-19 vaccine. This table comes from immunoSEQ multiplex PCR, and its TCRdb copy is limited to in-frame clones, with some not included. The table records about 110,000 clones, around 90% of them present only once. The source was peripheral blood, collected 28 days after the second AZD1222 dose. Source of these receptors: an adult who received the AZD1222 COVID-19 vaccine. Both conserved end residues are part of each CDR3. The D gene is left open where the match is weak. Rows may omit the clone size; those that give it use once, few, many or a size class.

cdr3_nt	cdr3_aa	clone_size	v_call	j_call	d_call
TGTGCCAGCAGCCAAGTTAGCCAAGAGACCCAGTACTTC	CASSQVSQETQYF	NA	TRBV14	TRBJ2-5	NA
TGTGCCAGCAGTTCGGGACAGGGGGTGTACGAGCAGTACTTC	CASSSGQGVYEQYF	NA	TRBV28	TRBJ2-7	TRBD1
TGTGCCAGCAGTTACTCGCTGGCAAGTAGGGCCTACGAGCAGTACTTC	CASSYSLASRAYEQYF	NA	TRBV6-2/TRBV6-3	TRBJ2-7	NA
TGTGCCAGCAGTTTAAGGGCGCAGCCCCAGCATTTT	CASSLRAQPQHF	NA	TRBV28	TRBJ1-5	NA
TGTGCCAGCAGCCAGAGTAGACAGGGTAGTTTGGACTATGGCTACACCTTC	CASSQSRQGSLDYGYTF	NA	TRBV4-2	TRBJ1-2	TRBD1
TGCGCCAGCAGCTGGACAGGGGACTACGAGCAGTACTTC	CASSWTGDYEQYF	NA	TRBV5-1	TRBJ2-7	TRBD1
TGCAGCGTTGAGAGGGGGCAAAACTATGGCTACACCTTC	CSVERGQNYGYTF	NA	TRBV29-1	TRBJ1-2	TRBD1
TGCGCCAGCAGCCAAGAGGACATGCTTGTAGGGAACACTGAAGCTTTCTTT	CASSQEDMLVGNTEAFF	NA	TRBV4-1	TRBJ1-1	NA
TGTGCCAGTAGTACCCAGGGAATATACAATGAGCAGTTCTTC	CASSTQGIYNEQFF	once	TRBV19	TRBJ2-1	NA
TGTGCCAGCAGTCGCCTTAGGGGGGGAAATTCAAATGAGCAGTTCTTC	CASSRLRGGNSNEQFF	NA	TRBV11-2	TRBJ2-1	NA
TGTGCCACCAGCAGAGATTATGGGACAGTAGTCGGTCAGCCCCAGCATTTT	CATSRDYGTVVGQPQHF	NA	TRBV15	TRBJ1-5	TRBD1
TGTGCCAGCAGTTTAGGGGGTGGTGGAGCCAAAAACATTCAGTACTTC	CASSLGGGGAKNIQYF	once	TRBV27	TRBJ2-4	NA
TGTGCCAGCAGCTTAAGGGGGGCAGGGCAGGGCAATGAGCAGTTCTTC	CASSLRGAGQGNEQFF	NA	TRBV11-2	TRBJ2-1	NA
TGTGCCAGCAGCCAAGCGGGGATCTACTATGGCTACACCTTC	CASSQAGIYYGYTF	NA	TRBV3-1/TRBV3-2	TRBJ1-2	NA
TGCAGCGTTGTAACCTGGGGACAGAAGACTTACTACGAGCAGTACTTC	CSVVTWGQKTYYEQYF	NA	TRBV29-1	TRBJ2-7	TRBD1
TGTGCCAGCAGCAAAGGGACAGGGGAAAGGTATCAGCCCCAGCATTTT	CASSKGTGERYQPQHF	few	TRBV21-1	TRBJ1-5	NA
TGCAGCGTTGAGGCTAGCGGGGCCCAAGAGACCCAGTACTTC	CSVEASGAQETQYF	once	TRBV29-1	TRBJ2-5	TRBD2
TGTGCCAGCAACAGACAGGGGGGGACTGAAGCTTTCTTT	CASNRQGGTEAFF	NA	TRBV6-5	TRBJ1-1	TRBD1
TGTGCCAGCTCACCACCGTCCGGCCGGAATAATGAAAAACTGTTTTTT	CASSPPSGRNNEKLFF	NA	TRBV18	TRBJ1-4	NA
TGTGCCAGCAGACTCGGGGGGTCAGATACGCAGTATTTT	CASRLGGSDTQYF	NA	TRBV12-3/TRBV12-4	TRBJ2-3	TRBD2
TGTGCCAGCAAATCCGAGGGGAACATTCAGTACTTC	CASKSEGNIQYF	NA	TRBV7-2	TRBJ2-4	NA
TGTGCCAGCAGCTTTGTTAGGTGGAAGACCATATATTTT	CASSFVRWKTIYF	few	TRBV7-4	TRBJ1-3	NA
TGTGCCAGCAGACGAGCCCCGGGACCCGGGGAAGCTTTCTTT	CASRRAPGPGEAFF	NA	TRBV6-5	TRBJ1-1	NA
TGTGCCAGCAGCGTAGGAGAAGGGGCTGGAAACACCATATATTTT	CASSVGEGAGNTIYF	NA	TRBV9	TRBJ1-3	NA
TGTGCCAGCAGCTTAGGAACAGGGTGGGAGCAGTACTTC	CASSLGTGWEQYF	NA	TRBV11-1	TRBJ2-7	NA
TGTGCCAGCAGCTTAGAAGGGGGCTACGAGCAGTACTTC	CASSLEGGYEQYF	NA	TRBV7-9	TRBJ2-7	NA
TGTGCCAGCTCACCGGGAAGGTCGTCCTACGAGCAGTACTTC	CASSPGRSSYEQYF	NA	TRBV18	TRBJ2-7	NA
TGCAGCGCCTCGGTCGCGGGGGTGGACCAGCCCCAGCATTTT	CSASVAGVDQPQHF	NA	TRBV29-1	TRBJ1-5	NA
TGTGCCAGCAGTACAAGGGACAGGGATGGGCTTGGCTACACCTTC	CASSTRDRDGLGYTF	NA	TRBV28	TRBJ1-2	TRBD1
TGTGCCAGCAGTACCCTGGGGACTAGCGGGGGCAACAATGAGCAGTTCTTC	CASSTLGTSGGNNEQFF	NA	TRBV27	TRBJ2-1	TRBD2
TGTGCCAGCAAGACAGGGTTTGGCTACGAGCAGTACTTC	CASKTGFGYEQYF	NA	TRBV2	TRBJ2-7	TRBD1
TGTGCCAGTAGCGGGGACTCTTACGAGCAGTACTTC	CASSGDSYEQYF	NA	TRBV19	TRBJ2-7	NA